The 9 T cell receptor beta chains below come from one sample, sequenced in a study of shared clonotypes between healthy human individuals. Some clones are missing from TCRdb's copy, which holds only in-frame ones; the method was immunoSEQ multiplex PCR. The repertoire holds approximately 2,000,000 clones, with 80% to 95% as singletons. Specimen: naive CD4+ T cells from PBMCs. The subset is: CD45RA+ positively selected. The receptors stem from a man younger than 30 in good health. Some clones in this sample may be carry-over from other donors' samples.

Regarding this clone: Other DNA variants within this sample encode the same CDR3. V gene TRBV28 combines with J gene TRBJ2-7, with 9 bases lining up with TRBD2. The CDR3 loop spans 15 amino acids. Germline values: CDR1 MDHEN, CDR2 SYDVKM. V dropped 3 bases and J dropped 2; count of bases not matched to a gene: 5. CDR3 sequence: CASSFGGGRAYEQYF. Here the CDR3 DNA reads TGTGCCAGCAGTTTCGGCGGCGGGAGGGCCTACGAGCAGTACTTC.

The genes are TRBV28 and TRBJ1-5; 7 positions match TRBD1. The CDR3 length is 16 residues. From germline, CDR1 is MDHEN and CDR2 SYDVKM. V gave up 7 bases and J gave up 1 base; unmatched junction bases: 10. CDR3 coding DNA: TGTGCCAGCAATCGCAGACAGGGAACGAGCAATCAGCCCCAGCATTTT. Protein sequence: CASNRRQGTSNQPQHF.

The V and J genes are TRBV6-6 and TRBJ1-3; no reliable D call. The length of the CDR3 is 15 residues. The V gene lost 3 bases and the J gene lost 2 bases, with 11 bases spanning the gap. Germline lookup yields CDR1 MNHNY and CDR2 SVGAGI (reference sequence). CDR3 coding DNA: TGTGCCAGCAGTTATCCCTTGCCGACTGGAAACACCATATATTTT. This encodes CASSYPLPTGNTIYF.

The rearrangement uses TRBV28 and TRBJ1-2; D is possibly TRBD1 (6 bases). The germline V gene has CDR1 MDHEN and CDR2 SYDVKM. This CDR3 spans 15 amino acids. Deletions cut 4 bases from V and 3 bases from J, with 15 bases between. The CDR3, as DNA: TGTGCCAGCAGTTCCCCGGGGGGGGCGGACTATGGCTACACCTTC. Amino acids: CASSSPGGADYGYTF.

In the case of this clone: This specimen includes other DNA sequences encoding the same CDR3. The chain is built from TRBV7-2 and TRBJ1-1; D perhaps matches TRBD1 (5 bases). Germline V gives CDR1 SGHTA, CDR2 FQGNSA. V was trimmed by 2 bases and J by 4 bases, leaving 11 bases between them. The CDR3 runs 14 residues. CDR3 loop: CASSLRGSGTEAFF. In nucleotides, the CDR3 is TGTGCCAGCAGCTTACGGGGCTCGGGCACTGAAGCTTTCTTT.

The CDR3 bases are TGTGCCAGCAGTTACTCGATGCGGGGTCACACTGAAGCTTTCTTT. Translation gives CASSYSMRGHTEAFF. The chain joins TRBV6-5 to TRBJ1-1, with unresolved D. This CDR3 region has 15 residues. Trimming left V 0 bases short and J 3 bases short, with 11 bases between. Germline CDR1 reads MNHEY; CDR2 reads SVGAGI.

CDR3 sequence: CASSDPGQGADGETQYF. The CDR3, as DNA: TGCGCCAGCAGTGACCCGGGACAGGGGGCCGATGGAGAGACCCAGTACTTC. This chain joins TRBV10-1 and TRBJ2-5, with TRBD1 matching over 12 bases. Germline V gene lookup returns CDR1 WNHNN and CDR2 SYGVQD (reference sequence). CDR3 length: 17 amino acids. V was clipped by 3 bases and J by 4 bases; unmatched bases: 9.

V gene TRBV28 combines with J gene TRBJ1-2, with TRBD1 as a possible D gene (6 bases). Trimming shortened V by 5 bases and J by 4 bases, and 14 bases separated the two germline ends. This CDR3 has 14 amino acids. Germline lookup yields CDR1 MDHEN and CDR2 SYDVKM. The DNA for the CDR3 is TGTGCCAGCAGTCCGCCGGTGGACAGCTATGGCTACACCTTC. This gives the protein CASSPPVDSYGYTF.

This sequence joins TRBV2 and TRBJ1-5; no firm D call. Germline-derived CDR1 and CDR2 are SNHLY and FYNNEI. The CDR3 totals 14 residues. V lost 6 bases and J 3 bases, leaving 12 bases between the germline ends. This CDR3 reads CASSDGRINQPQHF. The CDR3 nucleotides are TGTGCCAGCAGCGATGGGCGGATCAATCAGCCCCAGCATTTT.